This T cell receptor beta chain is drawn from a study of blood T cell repertoires in COVID-19. The CDR3 has 15 amino acids. Trimming at V came to 8 bases and at J to 1 base, leaving 6 bases not matched to a gene. Germline-derived CDR1 and CDR2 are MNHEY and SVGAGI. Libraries were prepared by immunoSEQ multiplex PCR; TCRdb keeps only in-frame clonotypes and omits some of them. The sample gives tens of thousands of clones, around 87% of which show up once; about 14% is in the top ten. The rearrangement uses TRBV6-5 and TRBJ2-1; TRBD2 matches at 9 bases. The sequence was obtained from a human donor in a cohort sampled during active COVID-19. Sequencing was performed on peripheral blood. CDR3 in amino acids: CASVAGGGSYNEQFF. The CDR3 bases are TGTGCCAGCGTCGCGGGAGGGGGGTCCTACAATGAGCAGTTCTTC.